In its sample, the clone carrying this T cell receptor (beta chain) was seen many times. TCRdb processed the 5' RACE reads anew with MiXCR; each CDR3 protein has one entry. Among some 49,000 distinct CDR3 sequences listed, 10% to 15% were seen once. The CDR3 is made up of 16 amino acids. Germline CDR1 reads SGHDT; CDR2 reads YYEEEE. The germline V and J ends were trimmed by 0 bases and 3 bases, with 15 bases remaining between them. This record comes from a study of early T cells in non-severe SARS-CoV-2 infection. The chain carries TRBV5-6 and TRBJ1-1, with D possibly being TRBD1 (6 bases). The TCR comes from an adult who was a healthcare worker with PCR-confirmed SARS-CoV-2 infection or an uninfected control (not recorded which). Sequencing was carried out using whole blood. CDR3 coding DNA: TGTGCCAGCAGCTTGGAACAGGGTCTAAGGTACACTGAAGCTTTCTTT. Protein: CASSLEQGLRYTEAFF. The entire variable domain, with the rest obtained from reference TRBV5-6 and TRBJ1-1, is as follows: DAGVTQSPTHLIKTRGQQVTLRCSPKSGHDTVSWYQQALGQGPQFIFQYYEEEERQRGNFPDRFSGHQFPNYSSELNVNALLLGDSALYLCASSLEQGLRYTEAFFGQGTRLTVV.